The subject of this entry is one T cell receptor (beta chain). The ends lost 3 bases at V and 6 bases at J; junction bases unmatched: 5. The CDR3 is 14 residues long. Germline V gene lookup returns CDR1 LNHDA and CDR2 SQIVND (reference sequence). This sample was included in a study of relationships among human T cell subsets. The T cell receptor alpha and beta CDR3 regions were amplified from mRNA by semiquantitative ARM-PCR. In ARM-PCR, communal superprimers followed tagged nested gene-specific primers for exponential amplification. TCRdb processed the multiplex PCR reads anew with MiXCR; each CDR3 protein has one entry. The data contain some 7,000 distinct CDR3 sequences, around 64% of them singletons. Pooled CD4+ and CD8+ T cells were bead-selected with anti-CD45RA to get naive and transitional cells.

The sample was naive and transitional (CD45RA+) T cells sorted from blood. This clonotype originated in a man aged 40-49 years in good health. The chain is built from TRBV19 and TRBJ2-1, with 7 bases identical to TRBD2. The CDR3 is CASSMTSSPNEQFF. The CDR3 DNA sequence: TGTGCCAGTAGTATGACTAGCTCTCCCAATGAGCAGTTCTTC.